The present T cell receptor (beta chain) was sequenced within a study of cytomegalovirus exposure and HLA in healthy donors. The PCR used 60 Vbeta and 13 Jbeta primers. Repertoires were generated with immunoSEQ multiplex PCR, while TCRdb's copy carries only in-frame clones and drops some. The sample includes fewer than 350,000 clones, over 85% of them seen just once. The V end lost 3 bases, the J end lost 6 bases, and 14 bases lay between the germline ends. The V gene's germline CDR1 is WSHSY and CDR2 SAAADI. CDR3 size: 15 residues. This TCR was sampled from a woman aged 18-29 years in good health and CMV-seronegative. This chain connects TRBV10-2 to TRBJ1-4, with TRBD1 as a possible D gene (5 bases). Sample: PBMCs. CDR3 sequence: CASSDRTGGDEKLFF. DNA for the CDR3: TGCGCCAGCAGTGACCGGACGGGGGGGGATGAAAAACTGTTTTTT.